Listed below are T cell receptor beta chains from one sample, sequenced in a study of CD8+ T cells in alopecia areata. Here immunoSEQ multiplex PCR was the method, and the copy in TCRdb shows in-frame clones only, minus some. The sample has 150,000 to 200,000 clones, 55% to 75% seen once. The source material was CD4+ T cells sorted from blood, sampled at week 24, from a patient treated with tofacitinib. Receptors originate from a human donor with alopecia areata. Both conserved end residues are part of each CDR3. The D gene is left open where the match is weak. Only part of the rows carry a size: once, few, many, or a class if the clone is expanded.

-	-	TRBJ2-1	TRBV29-1	15	CSVDSGASSYNEQFF	TGCAGCGTTGACTCAGGGGCTAGCTCCTACAATGAGCAGTTCTTC
-	-	TRBJ2-1	TRBV18	12	CASSPIESEQFF	TGTGCCAGCTCACCCATCGAGAGTGAGCAGTTCTTC
-	-	TRBJ2-3	TRBV7-2	15	CASSLVGGAGDTQYF	TGTGCCAGCAGCTTAGTTGGGGGGGCCGGTGATACGCAGTATTTT
-	-	TRBJ2-7	TRBV7-9	15	CASSPVGGLTHEQYF	TGTGCCAGCAGCCCCGTCGGGGGGCTCACGCACGAGCAGTACTTC
TRBD1	-	TRBJ2-7	TRBV6-5	11	CASTGGWEQYF	TGTGCCAGCACAGGGGGCTGGGAGCAGTACTTC
TRBD1	-	TRBJ1-2	TRBV5-1	14	CASSPTGESYGYTF	TGCGCCAGCAGCCCGACAGGGGAATCCTATGGCTACACCTTC
-	-	TRBJ2-5	TRBV18	11	CASSHQETQYF	TGTGCCAGCTCACACCAAGAGACCCAGTACTTC
-	once	TRBJ1-2	TRBV2	15	CASSEETGYNYGYTF	TGTGCCAGCAGCGAGGAGACAGGATATAACTATGGCTACACCTTC
-	few	TRBJ1-1	TRBV30	14	CAWRVPPFSTEAFF	TGTGCCTGGAGGGTGCCACCGTTTAGCACTGAAGCTTTCTTT
TRBD1	once	TRBJ1-1	TRBV29-1	15	CSVGRDRRPNTEAFF	TGCAGCGTTGGACGGGACAGGAGACCAAACACTGAAGCTTTCTTT
-	-	TRBJ1-1	TRBV18	14	CASSQKTGNTEAFF	TGTGCCAGCTCACAAAAAACAGGCAACACTGAAGCTTTCTTT
TRBD1	few	TRBJ2-7	TRBV29-1	13	CSVGGQGAGEQYF	TGCAGCGTTGGGGGACAGGGGGCTGGTGAGCAGTACTTC
TRBD1	-	TRBJ2-3	TRBV5-1	16	CASSPGTATSTDTQYF	TGCGCCAGCAGCCCGGGGACAGCTACTAGCACAGATACGCAGTATTTT
-	-	TRBJ1-1	TRBV9	12	CASSPGSTEAFF	TGTGCCAGCAGCCCCGGTAGCACTGAAGCTTTCTTT
TRBD1	-	TRBJ2-2	TRBV19	16	CASSKGIQGAFGELFF	TGTGCCAGTAGTAAGGGGATACAGGGGGCATTCGGGGAGCTGTTTTTT
TRBD1	-	TRBJ2-7	TRBV29-1	13	CSAGTGGPNEQYF	TGCAGCGCTGGGACAGGAGGACCTAACGAGCAGTACTTC
-	-	TRBJ2-7	TRBV30	12	CARGEGPGEQYF	TGTGCCAGGGGGGAGGGTCCGGGCGAGCAGTACTTC